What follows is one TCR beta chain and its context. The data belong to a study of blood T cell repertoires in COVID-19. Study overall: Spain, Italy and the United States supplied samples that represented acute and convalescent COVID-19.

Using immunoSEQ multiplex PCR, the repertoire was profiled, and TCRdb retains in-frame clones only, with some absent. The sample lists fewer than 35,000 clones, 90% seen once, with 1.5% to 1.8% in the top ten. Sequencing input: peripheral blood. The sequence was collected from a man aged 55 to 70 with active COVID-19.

The CDR3 DNA is TGTGCCAGCTCACCACTTGGGCTAGCGGGGCAAGAGACCCAGTACTTC. Translated, it gives CASSPLGLAGQETQYF. The genes are TRBV18 and TRBJ2-5; TRBD2 agrees at 9 bases. The CDR3 has 16 amino acids. V shed 1 base and J 2 bases; nucleotides not matched to a gene: 5. The germline V gene has CDR1 KGHSH and CDR2 LQKENI.